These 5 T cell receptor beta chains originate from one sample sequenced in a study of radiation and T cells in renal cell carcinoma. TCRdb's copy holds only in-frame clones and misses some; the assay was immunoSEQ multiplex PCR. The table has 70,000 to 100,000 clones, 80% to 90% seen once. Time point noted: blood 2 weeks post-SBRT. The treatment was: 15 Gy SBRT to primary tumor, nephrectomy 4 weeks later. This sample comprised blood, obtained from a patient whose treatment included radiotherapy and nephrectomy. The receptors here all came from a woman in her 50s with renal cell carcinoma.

This CDR3 reads CASSRFTEAFF. DNA of the CDR3: TGTGCCAGCAGCAGGTTTACTGAAGCTTTCTTT. The chain is built from TRBV6-5 and TRBJ1-1; D ambiguous. The CDR3 length is 11 residues. The V and J ends lost 6 bases and 5 bases respectively, with 7 bases between them. CDR1 is MNHEY, CDR2 SVGAGI, per germline.

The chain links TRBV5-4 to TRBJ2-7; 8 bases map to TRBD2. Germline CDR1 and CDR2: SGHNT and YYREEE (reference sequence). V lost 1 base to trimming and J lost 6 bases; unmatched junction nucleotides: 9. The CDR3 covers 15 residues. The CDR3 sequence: CASSLPRTSRGEQYF. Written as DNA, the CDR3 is TGTGCCAGCAGCTTGCCTCGGACTAGCCGAGGCGAGCAGTACTTC.

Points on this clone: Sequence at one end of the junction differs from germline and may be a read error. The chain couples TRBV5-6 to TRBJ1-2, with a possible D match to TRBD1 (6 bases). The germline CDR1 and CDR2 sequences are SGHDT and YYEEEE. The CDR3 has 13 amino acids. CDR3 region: CASSSRRGERSAF. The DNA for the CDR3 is TGTGCCAGCAGCTCCCGGAGGGGGGAAAGGTCCGCCTTC. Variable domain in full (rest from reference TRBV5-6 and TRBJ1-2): DAGVTQSPTHLIKTRGQQVTLRCSPKSGHDTVSWYQQALGQGPQFIFQYYEEEERQRGNFPDRFSGHQFPNYSSELNVNALLLGDSALYLCASSSRRGERSAFGSGTRLTVV.

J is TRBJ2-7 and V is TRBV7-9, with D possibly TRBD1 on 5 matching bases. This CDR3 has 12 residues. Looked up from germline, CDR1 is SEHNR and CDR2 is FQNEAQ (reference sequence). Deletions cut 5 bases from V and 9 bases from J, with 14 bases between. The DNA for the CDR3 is TGTGCCAGCAGCCTAGGGGCCTTTCGGCAGTACTTC. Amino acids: CASSLGAFRQYF.

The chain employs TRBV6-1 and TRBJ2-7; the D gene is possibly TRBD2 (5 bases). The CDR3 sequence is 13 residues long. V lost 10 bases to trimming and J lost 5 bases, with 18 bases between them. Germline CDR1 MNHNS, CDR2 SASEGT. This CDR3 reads CATVRVAWDEQYF. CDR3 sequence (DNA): TGTGCCACTGTTAGGGTAGCGTGGGACGAGCAGTACTTC.